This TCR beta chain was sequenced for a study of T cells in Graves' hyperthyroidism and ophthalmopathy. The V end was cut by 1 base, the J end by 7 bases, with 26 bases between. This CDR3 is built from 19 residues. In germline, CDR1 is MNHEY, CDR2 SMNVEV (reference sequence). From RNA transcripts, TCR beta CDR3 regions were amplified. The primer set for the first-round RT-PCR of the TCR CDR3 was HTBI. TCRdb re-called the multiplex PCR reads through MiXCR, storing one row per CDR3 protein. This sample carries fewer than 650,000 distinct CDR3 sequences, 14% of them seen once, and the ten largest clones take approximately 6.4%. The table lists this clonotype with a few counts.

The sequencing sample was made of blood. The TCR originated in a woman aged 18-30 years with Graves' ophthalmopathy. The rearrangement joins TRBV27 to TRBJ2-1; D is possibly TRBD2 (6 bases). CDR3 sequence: CASSLLSGRNRRALNEQFF. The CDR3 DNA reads TGTGCCAGCAGTTTATTGTCCGGGAGAAACAGGCGAGCCCTTAATGAGCAGTTCTTC.